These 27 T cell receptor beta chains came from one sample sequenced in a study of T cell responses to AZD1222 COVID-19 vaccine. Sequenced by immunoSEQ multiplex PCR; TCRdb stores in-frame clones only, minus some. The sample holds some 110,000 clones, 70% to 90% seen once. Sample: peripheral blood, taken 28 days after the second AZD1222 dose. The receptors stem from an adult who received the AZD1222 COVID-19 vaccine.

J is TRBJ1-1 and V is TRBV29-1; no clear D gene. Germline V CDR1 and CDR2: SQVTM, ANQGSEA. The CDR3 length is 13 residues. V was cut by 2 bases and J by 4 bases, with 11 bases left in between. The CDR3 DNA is TGCAGCGTTGAAAAGGGTGGTGGCACTGAAGCTTTCTTT. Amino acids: CSVEKGGGTEAFF.

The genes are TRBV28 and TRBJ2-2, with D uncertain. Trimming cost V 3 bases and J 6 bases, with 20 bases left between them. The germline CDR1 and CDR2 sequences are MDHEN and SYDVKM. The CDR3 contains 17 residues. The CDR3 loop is CASSFRYPPTTAGELFF. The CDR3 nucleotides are TGTGCCAGCAGTTTTAGGTACCCACCCACCACCGCCGGGGAGCTGTTTTTT.

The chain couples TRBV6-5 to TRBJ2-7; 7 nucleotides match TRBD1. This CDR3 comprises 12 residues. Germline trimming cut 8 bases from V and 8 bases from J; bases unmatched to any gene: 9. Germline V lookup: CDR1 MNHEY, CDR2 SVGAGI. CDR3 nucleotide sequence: TGTGCCAGCGGGACAGAGTTCGGTAAGCAGTACTTC. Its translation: CASGTEFGKQYF.

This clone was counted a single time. CDR3 protein: CASSSTGGLASYEQYF. Written as DNA, the CDR3 is TGTGCCAGCAGTTCCACGGGAGGGCTAGCCTCCTACGAGCAGTACTTC. The V gene is TRBV6-5, the J gene TRBJ2-7; 8 positions agree with TRBD2. Germline V CDR1 and CDR2: MNHEY, SVGAGI. V shed 4 bases and J 0 bases; nucleotides not matched to a gene: 8. The CDR3 length is 16 residues.

CDR3 sequence reads: CASSRTFDSTGELFF. The DNA of the CDR3 is TGTGCCAGCAGTAGGACCTTCGACTCAACCGGGGAGCTGTTTTTT. The chain links TRBV6-4 to TRBJ2-2; D is ambiguous. Germline V CDR1 and CDR2: MRHNA, SNTAGT. CDR3 length equals 15 residues. Deletions cut 5 bases from V and 5 bases from J, with 15 bases between.

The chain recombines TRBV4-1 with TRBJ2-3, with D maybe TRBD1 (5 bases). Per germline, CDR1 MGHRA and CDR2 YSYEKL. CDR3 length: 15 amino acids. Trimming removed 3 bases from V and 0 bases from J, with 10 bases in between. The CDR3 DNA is TGCGCCAGCAGCCAGTCTGGACAAAGCACAGATACGCAGTATTTT. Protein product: CASSQSGQSTDTQYF.

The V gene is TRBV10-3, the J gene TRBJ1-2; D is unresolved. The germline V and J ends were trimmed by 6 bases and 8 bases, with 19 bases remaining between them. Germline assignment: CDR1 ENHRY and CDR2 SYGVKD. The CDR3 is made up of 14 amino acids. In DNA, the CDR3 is TGTGCCATCAGGCGGTTTGGCGTGAGTTCCGGCTACACCTTC. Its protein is CAIRRFGVSSGYTF.

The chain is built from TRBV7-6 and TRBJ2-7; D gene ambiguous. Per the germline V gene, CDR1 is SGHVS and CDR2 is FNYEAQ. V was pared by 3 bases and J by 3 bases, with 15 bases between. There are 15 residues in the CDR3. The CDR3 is CASSFVGARDYEQYF. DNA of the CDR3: TGTGCCAGCAGCTTTGTGGGCGCGCGCGACTACGAGCAGTACTTC.

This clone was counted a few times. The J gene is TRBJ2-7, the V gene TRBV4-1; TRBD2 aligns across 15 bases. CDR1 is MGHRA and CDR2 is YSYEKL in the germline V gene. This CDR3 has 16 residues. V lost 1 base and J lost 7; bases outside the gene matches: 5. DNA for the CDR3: TGCGCCAGCAGCCAAGTGGTGGGACTAGCGGGAGGTGAGCAGTACTTC. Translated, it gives CASSQVVGLAGGEQYF.

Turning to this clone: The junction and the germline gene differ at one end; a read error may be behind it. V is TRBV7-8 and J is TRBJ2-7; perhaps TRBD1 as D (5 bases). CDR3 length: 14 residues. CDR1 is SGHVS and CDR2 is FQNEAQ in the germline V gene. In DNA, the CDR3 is TGTGCCAGCAGGGGTGGGATGACGTCGCAGGGTCTAAATTTC. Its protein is CASRGGMTSQGLNF.

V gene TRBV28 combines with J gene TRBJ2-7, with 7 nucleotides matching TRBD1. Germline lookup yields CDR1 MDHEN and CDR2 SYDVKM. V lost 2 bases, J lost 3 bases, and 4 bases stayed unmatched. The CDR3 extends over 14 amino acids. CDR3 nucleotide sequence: TGTGCCAGCAGTTTAGGGACAGAGATCTACGAGCAGTACTTC. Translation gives CASSLGTEIYEQYF.

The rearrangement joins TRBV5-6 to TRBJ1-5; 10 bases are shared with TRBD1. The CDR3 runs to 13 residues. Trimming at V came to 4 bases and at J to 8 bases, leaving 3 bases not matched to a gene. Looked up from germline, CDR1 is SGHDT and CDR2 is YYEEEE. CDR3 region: CASSRDRGKPQHF. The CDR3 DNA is TGTGCCAGCAGCAGGGACAGGGGAAAGCCCCAGCATTTT.

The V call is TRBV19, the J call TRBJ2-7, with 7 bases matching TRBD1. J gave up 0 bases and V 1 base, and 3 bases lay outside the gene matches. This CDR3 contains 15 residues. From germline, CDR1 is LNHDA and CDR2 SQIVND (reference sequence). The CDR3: CASSIGDSGSYEQYF. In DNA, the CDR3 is TGTGCCAGTAGTATAGGGGACAGCGGCTCCTACGAGCAGTACTTC.

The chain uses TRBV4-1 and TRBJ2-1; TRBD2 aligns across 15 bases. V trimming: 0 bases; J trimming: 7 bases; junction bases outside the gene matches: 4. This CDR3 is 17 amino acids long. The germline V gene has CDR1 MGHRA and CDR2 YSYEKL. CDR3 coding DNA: TGCGCCAGCAGCCAAGATTGGACTAGCGGGAGGGTAAATGAGCAGTTCTTC. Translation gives CASSQDWTSGRVNEQFF.

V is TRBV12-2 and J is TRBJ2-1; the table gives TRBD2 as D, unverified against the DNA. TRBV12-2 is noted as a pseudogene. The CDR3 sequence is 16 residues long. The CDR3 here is CARQSLARLGYNEQFF. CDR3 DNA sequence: TGTGCAAGGCAGTCACTAGCGCGGTTGGGTTACAATGAGCAGTTCTTC.

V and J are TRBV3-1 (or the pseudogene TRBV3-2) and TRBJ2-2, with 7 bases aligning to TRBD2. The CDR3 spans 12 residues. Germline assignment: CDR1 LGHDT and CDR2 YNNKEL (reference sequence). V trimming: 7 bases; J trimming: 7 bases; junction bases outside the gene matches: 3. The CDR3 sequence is CASTTGGGELFF. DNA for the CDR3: TGTGCCAGCACCACGGGGGGCGGGGAGCTGTTTTTT.

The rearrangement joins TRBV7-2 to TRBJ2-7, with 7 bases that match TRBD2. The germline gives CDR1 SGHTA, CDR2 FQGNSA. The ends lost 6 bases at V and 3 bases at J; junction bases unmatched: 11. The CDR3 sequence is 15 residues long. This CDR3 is CASSGWGGALYEQYF. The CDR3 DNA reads TGTGCCAGCAGTGGTTGGGGGGGAGCCCTCTACGAGCAGTACTTC.

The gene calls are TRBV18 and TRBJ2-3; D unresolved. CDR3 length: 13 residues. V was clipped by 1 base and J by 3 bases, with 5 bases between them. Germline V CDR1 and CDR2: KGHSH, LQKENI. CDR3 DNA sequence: TGTGCCAGCTCACCACTCAGAACAGATACGCAGTATTTT. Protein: CASSPLRTDTQYF.

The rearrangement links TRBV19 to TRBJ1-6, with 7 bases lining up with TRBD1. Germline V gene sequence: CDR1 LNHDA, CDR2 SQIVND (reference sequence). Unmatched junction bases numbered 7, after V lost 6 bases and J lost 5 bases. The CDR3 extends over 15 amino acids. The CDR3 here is CASRGGQGDNSPLHF. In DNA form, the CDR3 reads TGTGCCAGTAGGGGGGGGCAGGGGGATAATTCACCCCTCCACTTT. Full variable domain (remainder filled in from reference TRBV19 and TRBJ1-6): DGGITQSPKYLFRKEGQNVTLSCEQNLNHDAMYWYRQDPGQGLRLIYYSQIVNDFQKGDIAEGYSVSREKKESFPLTVTSAQKNPTAFYLCASRGGQGDNSPLHFGNGTRLTVT.

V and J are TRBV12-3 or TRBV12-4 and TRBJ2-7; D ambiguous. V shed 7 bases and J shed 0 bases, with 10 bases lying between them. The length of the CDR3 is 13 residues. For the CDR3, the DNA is TGTGCCAGCAAAGGCGCAGCCTCCTACGAGCAGTACTTC. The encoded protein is CASKGAASYEQYF.

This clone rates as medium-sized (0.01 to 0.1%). CDR3 in amino acids: CAWAQSYNSPLHF. CDR3 coding DNA: TGTGCCTGGGCCCAGAGCTATAATTCACCCCTCCACTTT. The genes are TRBV30 and TRBJ1-6, with no clear D. Trimming removed 5 bases at V and 3 bases at J, with 8 bases between. The germline CDR1 and CDR2 sequences are GTSNPN and SVGIG (reference sequence). This CDR3 region has 13 residues.

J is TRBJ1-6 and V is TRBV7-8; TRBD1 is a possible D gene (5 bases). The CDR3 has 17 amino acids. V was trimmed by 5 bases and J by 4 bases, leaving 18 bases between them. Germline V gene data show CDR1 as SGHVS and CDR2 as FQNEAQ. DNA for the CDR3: TGTGCCAGCAGCCCCCGGATCCCGGGACGGTATAATTCACCCCTCCACTTT. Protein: CASSPRIPGRYNSPLHF.

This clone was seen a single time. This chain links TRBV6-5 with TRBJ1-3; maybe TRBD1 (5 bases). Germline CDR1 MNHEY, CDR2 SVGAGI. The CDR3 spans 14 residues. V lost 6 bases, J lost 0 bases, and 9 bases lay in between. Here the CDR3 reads CASRSGISGNTIYF. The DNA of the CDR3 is TGTGCCAGCAGATCAGGGATCTCTGGAAACACCATATATTTT.

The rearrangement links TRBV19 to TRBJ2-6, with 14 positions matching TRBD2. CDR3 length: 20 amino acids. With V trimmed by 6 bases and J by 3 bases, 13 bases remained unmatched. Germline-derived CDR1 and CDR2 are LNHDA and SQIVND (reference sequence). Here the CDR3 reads CASSLPTGLAGVGGANVLTF. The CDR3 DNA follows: TGTGCCAGTAGCCTTCCAACGGGACTAGCGGGAGTTGGTGGGGCCAACGTCCTGACTTTC.

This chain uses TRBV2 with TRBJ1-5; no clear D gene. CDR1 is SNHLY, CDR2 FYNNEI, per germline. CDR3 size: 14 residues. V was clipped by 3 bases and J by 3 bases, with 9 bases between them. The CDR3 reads CASSDNGSNQPQHF. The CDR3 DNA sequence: TGTGCCAGCAGTGACAACGGGTCCAATCAGCCCCAGCATTTT.

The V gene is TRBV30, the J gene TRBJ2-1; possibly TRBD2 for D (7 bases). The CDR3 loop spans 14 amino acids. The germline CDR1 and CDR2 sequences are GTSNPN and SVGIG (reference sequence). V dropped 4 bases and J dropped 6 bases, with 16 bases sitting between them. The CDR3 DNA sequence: TGTGCCTGGACGGTGGGGGGGGGCAGCAATGAGCAGTTCTTC. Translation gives CAWTVGGGSNEQFF.

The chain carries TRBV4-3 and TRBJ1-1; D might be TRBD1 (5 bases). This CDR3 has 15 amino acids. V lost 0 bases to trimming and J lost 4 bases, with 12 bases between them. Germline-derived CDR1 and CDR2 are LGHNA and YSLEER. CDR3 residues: CASSQDRVGTTEAFF. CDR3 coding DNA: TGCGCCAGCAGCCAAGATCGCGTAGGGACCACTGAAGCTTTCTTT.